Listed below are T cell receptor beta chains from one sample, sequenced in a study of blood T cell repertoires in COVID-19. Libraries were prepared by immunoSEQ multiplex PCR; TCRdb keeps only in-frame clonotypes and omits some of them. Of roughly 300,000 clones listed, about 85% are singletons. Sequenced input: peripheral blood. The receptors derive from a human donor in a cohort sampled during active COVID-19. The conserved cysteine and the conserved F or W are not part of the CDR3 here. Clone size is not always given. Where it is, it says once, few, many or a class for expanded clones.

V	size	J	CDR3
TRBV5-1	.	TRBJ2-6	ASSWGPGGFRSGANVLT
TRBV30	.	TRBJ2-5	AWSLGGDQETQY
TRBV20-1	.	TRBJ2-7	SARSEARRY
TRBV19	.	TRBJ2-2	ASKAGDNTGELF
TRBV6-2/TRBV6-3	.	TRBJ2-5	ASSSRRPPTPRYQETQY
TRBV14	once	TRBJ1-6	ASSQGRQGQLNSPLH
TRBV12-5	.	TRBJ2-1	ASGRGYNEQF
TRBV18	.	TRBJ2-6	ASSLTGTGANVLT
TRBV7-9	.	TRBJ1-2	ASSLTGEHGYT
TRBV4-1	.	TRBJ2-7	ASSQQWTENYEQY
TRBV6-6	once	TRBJ2-5	ASTSETQETQY
TRBV4-1	.	TRBJ1-1	ASSPTGSNTEAF
TRBV7-6	few	TRBJ2-2	ASSLLAGGTGELF
TRBV6-1	.	TRBJ1-6	ASSERPRDSPLH
TRBV7-9	.	TRBJ2-5	ASSLVAGLGETQY
TRBV5-1	once	TRBJ2-6	ASSLGFSTGAGANVLT
TRBV10-1	.	TRBJ2-1	ASIRGRYNEQF
TRBV7-2	.	TRBJ2-3	ASSQTGTRGGTQY
TRBV28	.	TRBJ2-1	ASKGGSYNEQF
TRBV7-9	once	TRBJ2-1	ASNSLAREQF
TRBV19	few	TRBJ1-5	ASSTPGTGVTQH
TRBV9	.	TRBJ2-3	ASSPKTVTSTDTQY
TRBV5-8	.	TRBJ1-1	ASRRGTEAF
TRBV9	.	TRBJ2-7	ASSGGPGLAVYEQY
TRBV28	.	TRBJ2-7	ASSAPGQGSGEQY
TRBV5-1	.	TRBJ1-2	ASSLEGRAGYGYT
TRBV9	once	TRBJ2-1	ASSAGYNEQF
TRBV9	.	TRBJ2-1	ASSVSSGRSWDEQF
TRBV19	.	TRBJ1-5	ASSIVGGANQPQH
TRBV19	.	TRBJ2-2	ASSIKSANTGELF
TRBV19	.	TRBJ2-4	ASSPPRSGRGYIQY
TRBV30	once	TRBJ2-2	AWRGTSGSWLF
TRBV19	.	TRBJ2-5	ASSPLGLAGGKETQY
TRBV6-5	.	TRBJ1-5	ASSYNNRGNQPQH
TRBV11-2	once	TRBJ1-2	ASSFNGRRTSGYT
TRBV12-3/TRBV12-4	.	TRBJ2-5	ASSYREETQY
TRBV28	.	TRBJ2-7	ASSAGGTGAYEQY
TRBV30	.	TRBJ2-7	AWAFGGSYEQY
TRBV6-5	few	TRBJ2-4	ASSYTVTGAGGIQY
TRBV7-9	.	TRBJ2-7	ASSPDWRTYEQY
TRBV6-6	.	TRBJ2-7	ASSQTGGVHEQY
TRBV7-8	.	TRBJ2-7	ASSRSPTSFYEQY
TRBV19	.	TRBJ1-1	ASSDWGPTEAF
TRBV7-2	once	TRBJ2-3	ASSLASGDTQY
TRBV5-6	.	TRBJ2-1	ASSLVGTDSYNEQF
TRBV4-1	.	TRBJ2-7	ASSARFGGIYEQY
TRBV10-3	once	TRBJ1-1	AIQHTPGQGDTEAF
TRBV27	few	TRBJ1-6	ASRTQGAYNSPLH
TRBV5-5	.	TRBJ2-1	ASSRGLALYNEQF
TRBV5-4	.	TRBJ2-5	ASSLPGGETQY
TRBV5-6	once	TRBJ1-1	ASSSTLRVENTEAF
TRBV3-1/TRBV3-2	.	TRBJ2-6	ASSQIQGSGANVLT
TRBV28	.	TRBJ1-1	ASSLLGQLTNTEAF
TRBV19	.	TRBJ2-2	ASRRLAGSTGELF
TRBV28	.	TRBJ1-1	ASSTPGYEAF
TRBV4-3	.	TRBJ2-1	ASSHAGVSYNEQF
TRBV5-1	.	TRBJ2-1	ASSWGTSGEQF
TRBV24-1	.	TRBJ2-1	ATSDPRQYNEQF
TRBV5-1	.	TRBJ2-1	ASRDIYNEQF